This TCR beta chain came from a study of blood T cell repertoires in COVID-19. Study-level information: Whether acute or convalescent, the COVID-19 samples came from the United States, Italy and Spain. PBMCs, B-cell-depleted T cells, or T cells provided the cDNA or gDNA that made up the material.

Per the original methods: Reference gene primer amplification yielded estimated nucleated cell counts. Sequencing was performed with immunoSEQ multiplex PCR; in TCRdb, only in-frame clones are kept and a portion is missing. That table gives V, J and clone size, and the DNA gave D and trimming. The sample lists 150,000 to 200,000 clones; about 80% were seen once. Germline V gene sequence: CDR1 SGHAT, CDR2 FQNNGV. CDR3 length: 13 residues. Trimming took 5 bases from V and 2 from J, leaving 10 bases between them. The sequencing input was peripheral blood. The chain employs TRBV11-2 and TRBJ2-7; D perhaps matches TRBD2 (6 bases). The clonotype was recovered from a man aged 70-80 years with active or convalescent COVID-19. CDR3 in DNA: TGTGCCAGCAGCAGGGACTTTACCTACGAGCAGTACTTC. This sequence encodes CASSRDFTYEQYF.